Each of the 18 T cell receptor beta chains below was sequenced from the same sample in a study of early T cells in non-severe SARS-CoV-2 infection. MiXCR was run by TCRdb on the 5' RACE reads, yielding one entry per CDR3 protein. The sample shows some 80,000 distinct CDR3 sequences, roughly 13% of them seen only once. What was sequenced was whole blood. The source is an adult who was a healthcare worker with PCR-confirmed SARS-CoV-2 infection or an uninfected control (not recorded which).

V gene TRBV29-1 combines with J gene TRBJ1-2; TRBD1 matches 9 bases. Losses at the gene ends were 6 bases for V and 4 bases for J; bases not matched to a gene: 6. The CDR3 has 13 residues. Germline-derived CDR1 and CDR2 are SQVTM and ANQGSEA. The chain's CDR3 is CSVNRGRGYGYTF. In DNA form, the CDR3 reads TGCAGCGTGAACAGGGGGCGCGGCTATGGCTACACCTTC.

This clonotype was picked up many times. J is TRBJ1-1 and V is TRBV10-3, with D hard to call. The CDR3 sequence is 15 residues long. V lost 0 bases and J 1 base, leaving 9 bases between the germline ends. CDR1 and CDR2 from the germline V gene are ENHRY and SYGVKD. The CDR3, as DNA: TGTGCCATCAGTGAGTCCGGGTGGGGGAACACTGAAGCTTTCTTT. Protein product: CAISESGWGNTEAFF.

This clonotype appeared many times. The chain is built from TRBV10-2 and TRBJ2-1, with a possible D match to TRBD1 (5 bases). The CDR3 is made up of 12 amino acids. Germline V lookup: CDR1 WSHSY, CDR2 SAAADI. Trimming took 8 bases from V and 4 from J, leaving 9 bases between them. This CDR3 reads CASEGQYNEQFF. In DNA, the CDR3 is TGCGCCAGCGAAGGACAATACAATGAGCAGTTCTTC.

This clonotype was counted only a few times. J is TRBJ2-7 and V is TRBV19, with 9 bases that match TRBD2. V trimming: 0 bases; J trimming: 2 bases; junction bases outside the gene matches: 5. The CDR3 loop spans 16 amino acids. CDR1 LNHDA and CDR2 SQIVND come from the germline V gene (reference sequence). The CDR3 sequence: CASSIDSSGGPYEQYF. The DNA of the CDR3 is TGTGCCAGTAGTATAGATTCCAGCGGGGGGCCCTACGAGCAGTACTTC.

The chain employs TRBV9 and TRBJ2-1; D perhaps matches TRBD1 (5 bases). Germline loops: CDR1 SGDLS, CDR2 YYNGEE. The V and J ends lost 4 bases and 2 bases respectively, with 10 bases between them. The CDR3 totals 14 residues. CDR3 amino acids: CASSIGATYNEQFF. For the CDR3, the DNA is TGTGCCAGCAGCATTGGGGCGACCTACAATGAGCAGTTCTTC.

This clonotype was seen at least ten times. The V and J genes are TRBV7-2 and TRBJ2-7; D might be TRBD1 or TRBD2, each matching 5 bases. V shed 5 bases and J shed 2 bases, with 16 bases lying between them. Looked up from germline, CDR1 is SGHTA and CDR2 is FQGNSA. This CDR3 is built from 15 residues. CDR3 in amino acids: CASSPGAAPPYEQYF. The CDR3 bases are TGTGCCAGCAGCCCCGGGGCAGCTCCTCCCTACGAGCAGTACTTC.

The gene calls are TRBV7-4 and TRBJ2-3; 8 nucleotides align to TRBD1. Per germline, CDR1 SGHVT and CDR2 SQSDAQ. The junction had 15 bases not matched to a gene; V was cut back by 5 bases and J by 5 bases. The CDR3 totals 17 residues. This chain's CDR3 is CASSPPPIRGRQDTQYF. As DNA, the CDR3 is TGTGCCAGCAGCCCACCACCGATCAGGGGGCGCCAAGATACGCAGTATTTT. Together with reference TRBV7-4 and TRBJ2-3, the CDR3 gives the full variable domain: GAGVSQSPRYKVAKRGRDVALRCDSISGHVTLYWYRQTLGQGSEVLTYSQSDAQRDKSGRPSGRFSAERPERSVSTLKIQRTEQGDSAVYLCASSPPPIRGRQDTQYFGPGTRLTVL.

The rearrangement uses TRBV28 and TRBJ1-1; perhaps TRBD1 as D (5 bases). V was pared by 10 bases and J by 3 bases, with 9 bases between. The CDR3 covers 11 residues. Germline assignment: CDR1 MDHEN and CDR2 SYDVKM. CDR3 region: CATGTDTEAFF. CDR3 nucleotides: TGTGCCACCGGGACCGACACTGAAGCTTTCTTT. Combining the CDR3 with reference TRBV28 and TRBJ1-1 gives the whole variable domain DVKVTQSSRYLVKRTGEKVFLECVQDMDHENMFWYRQDPGLGLRLIYFSYDVKMKEKGDIPEGYSVSREKKERFSLILESASTNQTSMYLCATGTDTEAFFGQGTRLTVV.

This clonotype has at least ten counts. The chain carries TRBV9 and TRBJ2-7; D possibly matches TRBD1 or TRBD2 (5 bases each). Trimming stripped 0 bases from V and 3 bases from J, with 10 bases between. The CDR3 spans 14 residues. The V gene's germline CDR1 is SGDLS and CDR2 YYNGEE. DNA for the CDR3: TGTGCCAGCAGCGTAGGAGGGGCAAACTACGAGCAGTACTTC. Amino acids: CASSVGGANYEQYF.

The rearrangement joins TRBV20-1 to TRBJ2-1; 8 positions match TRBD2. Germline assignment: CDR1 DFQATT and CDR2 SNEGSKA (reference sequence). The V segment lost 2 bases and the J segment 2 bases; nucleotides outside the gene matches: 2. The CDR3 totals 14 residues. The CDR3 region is CSARQLAAYNEQFF. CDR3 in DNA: TGCAGTGCTAGACAACTAGCGGCCTACAATGAGCAGTTCTTC.

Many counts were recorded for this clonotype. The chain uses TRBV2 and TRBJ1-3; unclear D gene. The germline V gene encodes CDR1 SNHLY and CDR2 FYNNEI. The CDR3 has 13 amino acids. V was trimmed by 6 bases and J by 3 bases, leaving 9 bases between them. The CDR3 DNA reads TGTGCCAGCAGGCCTACTTATGGAAACACCATATATTTT. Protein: CASRPTYGNTIYF.

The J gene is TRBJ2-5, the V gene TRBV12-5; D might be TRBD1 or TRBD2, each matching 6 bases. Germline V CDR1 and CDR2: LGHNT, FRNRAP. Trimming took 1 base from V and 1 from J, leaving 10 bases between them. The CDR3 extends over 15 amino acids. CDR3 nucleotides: TGTGCTAGTGGTTTGGGGGGGGCTTTCCAAGAGACCCAGTACTTC. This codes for CASGLGGAFQETQYF.

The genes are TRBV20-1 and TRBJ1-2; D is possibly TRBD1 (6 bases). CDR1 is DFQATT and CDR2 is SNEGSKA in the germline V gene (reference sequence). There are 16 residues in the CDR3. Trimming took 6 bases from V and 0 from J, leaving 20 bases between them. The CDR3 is CSAPPQVGASNYGYTF. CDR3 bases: TGCAGTGCGCCTCCACAGGTGGGGGCTTCTAACTATGGCTACACCTTC.

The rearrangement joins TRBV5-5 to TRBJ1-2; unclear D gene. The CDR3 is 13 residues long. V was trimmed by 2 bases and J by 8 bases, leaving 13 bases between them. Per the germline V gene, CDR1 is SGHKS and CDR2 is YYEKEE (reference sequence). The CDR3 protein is CASSFRELAGYTF. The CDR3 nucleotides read TGTGCCAGCAGCTTTCGAGAACTTGCGGGCTACACCTTC.

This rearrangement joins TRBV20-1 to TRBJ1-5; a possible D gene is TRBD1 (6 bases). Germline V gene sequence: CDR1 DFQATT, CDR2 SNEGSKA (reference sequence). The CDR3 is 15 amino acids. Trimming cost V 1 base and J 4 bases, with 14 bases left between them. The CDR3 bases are TGCAGTGCTAGAGCCGACGCGGGGGCAAATCAGCCCCAGCATTTT. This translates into CSARADAGANQPQHF.

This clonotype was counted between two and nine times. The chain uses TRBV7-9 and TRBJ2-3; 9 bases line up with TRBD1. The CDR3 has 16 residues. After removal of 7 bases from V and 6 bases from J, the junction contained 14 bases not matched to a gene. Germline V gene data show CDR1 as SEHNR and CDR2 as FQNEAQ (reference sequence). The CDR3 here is CASTSDTGGQSDTQYF. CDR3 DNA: TGTGCCAGCACCTCTGATACAGGGGGCCAGTCGGATACGCAGTATTTT.

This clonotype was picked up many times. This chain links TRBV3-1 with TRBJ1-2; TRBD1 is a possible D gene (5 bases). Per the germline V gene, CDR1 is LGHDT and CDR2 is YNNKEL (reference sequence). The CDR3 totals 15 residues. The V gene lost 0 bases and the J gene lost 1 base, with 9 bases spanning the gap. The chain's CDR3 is CASSQEGGYNYGYTF. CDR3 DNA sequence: TGTGCCAGCAGCCAAGAGGGGGGGTATAACTATGGCTACACCTTC.

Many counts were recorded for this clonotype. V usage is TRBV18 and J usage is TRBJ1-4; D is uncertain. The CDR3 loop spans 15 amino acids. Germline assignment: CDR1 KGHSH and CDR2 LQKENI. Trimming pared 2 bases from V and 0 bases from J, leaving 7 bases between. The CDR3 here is CASSPNGATNEKLFF. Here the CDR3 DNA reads TGTGCCAGCTCACCAAACGGCGCAACTAATGAAAAACTGTTTTTT.